This T cell receptor (beta chain) was identified during a study of T cell repertoires in cytomegalovirus infection. Study-wide background: CMV infection plus the matching HLA type was flagged by public TCR beta signatures.

MiXCR was run by TCRdb on the reads, yielding one entry per CDR3 protein. This sample has over 450,000 distinct CDR3 sequences, with 10% to 12% found just once. CDR1 and CDR2 (germline): LGHNT, FRNRAP. This CDR3 has 17 residues. The V and J ends lost 7 bases and 5 bases, in that order; junction bases with no gene match: 15. This chain connects TRBV12-5 to TRBJ2-2; 8 positions agree with TRBD1. The specimen sequenced was PBMCs. This TCR came from a human donor in good health (CMV status not recorded). Some clones in this sample may be carry-over from other donors' samples. CDR3 nucleotides: TGTGCTAGTGTGCAGTTGGCGGACAGGGCGGAGACCGGGGAGCTGTTTTTT. Residues: CASVQLADRAETGELFF.